This T cell receptor (beta chain) was sequenced during a study of CD4+ T cells in melanoma. The CDR3 sequence is 13 residues long. The germline CDR1 and CDR2 sequences are KGHSH and LQKENI. Trimming removed 0 bases from V and 3 bases from J, with 6 bases in between. Notes on this clone: Antigen specificity is unknown. This specimen includes other DNA sequences encoding the same CDR3.

Generated by immunoSEQ multiplex PCR, the TCRdb table keeps only in-frame clones and is missing some. The sample lists 140,000 or so clones, around 90% occurring once. Regarding the study as a whole: CD8+ T cell, macrophage and B cell function reportedly correlated with neoantigen-specific CD4+ T cells.

The clonotype comes from a human donor with melanoma. The chain carries TRBV18 and TRBJ2-7; D remains ambiguous. The CDR3 is CASSPPNSYEQYF. The DNA of the CDR3 is TGTGCCAGCTCACCACCCAACAGCTACGAGCAGTACTTC. Full variable domain (outside the CDR3, taken from reference TRBV18 and TRBJ2-7): NAGVMQNPRHLVRRRGQEARLRCSPMKGHSHVYWYRQLPEEGLKFMVYLQKENIIDESGMPKERFSAEFPKEGPSILRIQQVVRGDSAAYFCASSPPNSYEQYFGPGTRLTVT.